The clone carrying this TCR beta chain was recorded a few times. Its antigen is not known. This entry comes from a study of cytomegalovirus exposure and HLA in healthy donors. The CDR3 spans 13 residues. The V gene end was trimmed by 4 bases and the J gene end by 5 bases; junction bases not matched to a gene: 4. CDR1 is MNHNS, CDR2 SASEGT, per germline. A multiplex PCR was run with 60 Vbeta primers and 13 Jbeta primers. Only in-frame clones appear in the TCRdb table, and some are missing; sequencing was by immunoSEQ multiplex PCR. The data hold tens of thousands of clones, with 60% to 80% observed a single time. Study-wide results and caveats: Apparent HLA restriction characterized most CMV-associated TCR beta chains in a later analysis. Among the CMV-associated chains, a few were confirmed in vitro as specific for CMV antigens. Further analysis, carried out later, found HLA-associated TCR beta chains more clonally expanded than equally common other chains. High sensitivity and specificity were reportedly achieved when the classifier diagnosed cytomegalovirus status.

The clonotype was recovered from a man between 60 and 75 years old in good health and CMV-seropositive. The V call is TRBV6-1, the J call TRBJ2-7; 8 nucleotides line up with TRBD1. Sequencing input: PBMCs. CDR3 coding DNA: TGTGCCAGCAGTGGGACAGGGCCCAACGAGCAGTACTTC. Translating gives CASSGTGPNEQYF.